The rows below give T cell receptor beta chains drawn from one sample of a study of cytomegalovirus exposure and HLA in healthy donors. Clones were sequenced by immunoSEQ multiplex PCR, and TCRdb holds only the in-frame ones, with some missing. Recorded for this sample: over 65,000 clones. The sample was PBMCs. The receptors come from a man aged 25 to 40 in good health and CMV-seronegative. The CDR3 runs from the conserved cysteine through the conserved F or W. Fields, in order: D gene, clone size, J gene, V gene, CDR3 protein, CDR3 DNA. D genes are given only for firm matches. Size values are once, few and many counts, or a class for expanded clones, and some rows have none.

TRBD1 NA TRBJ2-7 TRBV27 CASSLPEGQGGAYEQYF TGTGCCAGCAGCCTTCCTGAGGGACAGGGAGGGGCCTACGAGCAGTACTTC
NA NA TRBJ2-2 TRBV29-1 CSAFNTGELFF TGCAGCGCCTTCAACACCGGGGAGCTGTTTTTT
TRBD1 NA TRBJ1-3 TRBV4-2 CASSQDLTGSFSGNTIYF TGTGCCAGCAGCCAAGACCTGACAGGGAGTTTCTCTGGAAACACCATATATTTT
TRBD1 NA TRBJ1-2 TRBV19 CASSIANDRGDYGYTF TGTGCCAGTAGTATAGCGAATGACAGGGGTGACTATGGCTACACCTTC
TRBD1 NA TRBJ2-5 TRBV7-3 CASSRDRGRLETQYF TGTGCCAGCAGCCGGGACAGGGGGCGCCTCGAGACCCAGTACTTC
NA NA TRBJ2-7 TRBV13 CASSFREEGYEQYF TGTGCCAGCAGCTTTAGGGAAGAGGGCTACGAGCAGTACTTC
TRBD1 medium-sized TRBJ1-2 TRBV4-3 CASSQEPGGLYGYTF TGCGCCAGCAGCCAAGAGCCAGGGGGGCTCTATGGCTACACCTTC
TRBD1 NA TRBJ2-5 TRBV27 CASSPDRGRETQYF TGTGCCAGCAGTCCGGACAGGGGGCGTGAGACCCAGTACTTC
NA NA TRBJ1-1 TRBV10-1 CASSDSNGVGAFF TGCGCCAGCAGTGATTCGAACGGGGTTGGGGCTTTCTTT
NA NA TRBJ1-2 TRBV19 CASSIGYGYTF TGTGCCAGTAGTATCGGGTATGGCTACACCTTC
TRBD1 NA TRBJ1-1 TRBV7-9 CASSLGDREVTEAFF TGTGCCAGCAGCCTGGGGGACAGGGAAGTTACTGAAGCTTTCTTT
TRBD2 NA TRBJ2-1 TRBV11-2 CASLAGGSYNEQFF TGTGCCAGCTTAGCGGGGGGATCCTACAATGAGCAGTTCTTC
NA NA TRBJ1-1 TRBV4-3 CASSQEGGLGNFQAFF TGCGCCAGCAGCCAAGAGGGGGGGCTAGGGAACTTCCAAGCTTTCTTT
NA NA TRBJ2-7 TRBV29-1 CSAVPGERYEQYF TGCAGCGCCGTGCCCGGGGAGCGCTACGAGCAGTACTTC
NA NA TRBJ1-2 TRBV5-1 CASSLGESGYTF TGCGCCAGCAGCTTGGGGGAGAGCGGCTACACCTTC
TRBD2 NA TRBJ2-1 TRBV29-1 CSVAWTSDGNEQFF TGCAGCGTTGCTTGGACTAGCGACGGTAATGAGCAGTTCTTC
NA NA TRBJ1-2 TRBV6-6 CASSLDSLYGYTF TGTGCCAGCAGTTTAGACAGCCTCTATGGCTACACCTTC
NA NA TRBJ2-5 TRBV7-8 CASSLEGVHGQETQYF TGTGCCAGCAGCTTAGAGGGGGTACACGGACAAGAGACCCAGTACTTC
NA NA TRBJ1-2 TRBV5-1 CASSLAGGGDYGYTF TGCGCCAGCAGCCTTGCCGGGGGTGGCGACTATGGCTACACCTTC
TRBD2 NA TRBJ2-3 TRBV2 CASTVAGFTDTQYF TGTGCCAGCACGGTAGCGGGGTTCACAGATACGCAGTATTTT
NA NA TRBJ1-1 TRBV23-1 CASSRLGGAEAFF TGCGCCAGCAGTCGGCTGGGGGGTGCTGAAGCTTTCTTT
NA NA TRBJ2-5 TRBV7-9 CASSFSSVRGETQYF TGTGCCAGCAGCTTTAGCAGTGTGCGGGGAGAGACCCAGTACTTC
TRBD1 NA TRBJ2-3 TRBV6-4 CASSTGGGGSADTQYF TGTGCCAGCAGCACAGGGGGCGGAGGGTCGGCAGATACGCAGTATTTT
TRBD1 NA TRBJ2-7 TRBV25-1 CASSETGDPGEQYF TGTGCCAGCAGTGAAACAGGGGACCCTGGGGAGCAGTACTTC
NA NA TRBJ1-3 TRBV5-1 CASSLAGRGFGNTIYF TGCGCCAGCAGCTTGGCGGGCAGGGGATTCGGAAACACCATATATTTT
NA NA TRBJ2-7 TRBV4-2 CASSQVVGSAYEQYF TGTGCCAGCAGCCAAGTTGTAGGGAGCGCCTACGAGCAGTACTTC
TRBD2 NA TRBJ2-1 TRBV29-1 CSVPGLALREQFF TGCAGCGTGCCGGGACTAGCGTTACGAGAGCAGTTCTTC
NA NA TRBJ2-5 TRBV27 CASRAGRIQETQYF TGTGCCAGCAGGGCGGGACGGATTCAAGAGACCCAGTACTTC
TRBD1 NA TRBJ2-5 TRBV23-1 CASSQSFPLKRPTGGRETQYF TGCGCCAGCAGTCAATCTTTTCCCCTTAAAAGACCAACAGGGGGCAGGGAGACCCAGTACTTC
NA NA TRBJ1-6 TRBV19 CASSISLLSLGPLHF TGTGCCAGTAGTATATCTCTCCTTTCCCTCGGACCCCTCCACTTT
NA NA TRBJ1-2 TRBV11-2 CASSLERGNLIYGYTF TGTGCCAGCAGCCTAGAAAGGGGGAATTTGATCTATGGCTACACCTTC
NA NA TRBJ2-7 TRBV7-2 CASSIRLAGDEQYF TGTGCCAGCAGCATACGACTGGCCGGGGACGAGCAGTACTTC
NA NA TRBJ2-7 TRBV14 CASSQYYEQYF TGTGCCAGCAGCCAGTATTACGAGCAGTACTTC
NA NA TRBJ1-5 TRBV4-2 CASSLSGEGNQPQHF TGTGCCAGCAGCCTTTCAGGGGAAGGCAATCAGCCCCAGCATTTT
TRBD2 NA TRBJ2-3 TRBV5-1 CASSGPGTSGTDTQYF TGCGCCAGCAGCGGACCCGGGACTAGCGGCACAGATACGCAGTATTTT
NA NA TRBJ2-5 TRBV9 CASSTKMGPEGETQYF TGTGCCAGCAGCACAAAGATGGGCCCGGAGGGGGAGACCCAGTACTTC
TRBD2 NA TRBJ2-7 TRBV5-4 CASSPGLAGGEVSEQYF TGTGCCAGCAGCCCGGGACTAGCGGGAGGGGAGGTTTCCGAGCAGTACTTC
TRBD2 NA TRBJ2-7 TRBV30 CAWSVTSGYEQYF TGTGCCTGGAGTGTAACTAGCGGTTACGAGCAGTACTTC
NA NA TRBJ1-1 TRBV5-6 CASSEDRIKAFF TGTGCCAGCAGCGAAGACAGGATTAAAGCTTTCTTT
NA NA TRBJ2-7 TRBV5-1 CASSLAVQTGTEQYF TGCGCCAGCAGCTTGGCCGTACAGACCGGCACCGAGCAGTACTTC
NA NA TRBJ2-3 TRBV5-4 CASSPQGYTDTQYF TGTGCCAGCAGCCCTCAGGGCTACACAGATACGCAGTATTTT
NA NA TRBJ2-1 TRBV11-2 CASSLGTQQFF TGTGCCAGCAGCTTAGGGACACAGCAGTTCTTC
TRBD1 NA TRBJ1-5 TRBV5-6 CASSVGAGGGNQPQHF TGTGCCAGCAGCGTCGGGGCAGGGGGCGGCAATCAGCCCCAGCATTTT
NA NA TRBJ2-5 TRBV6-6 CASSYGQGAQYF TGTGCCAGCAGTTACGGTCAAGGGGCCCAGTACTTC
NA NA TRBJ1-2 TRBV5-1 CASSLVPGNTNYGYTF TGCGCCAGCAGCTTGGTACCAGGCAATACTAACTATGGCTACACCTTC
NA NA TRBJ1-1 TRBV18 CASSRQTEAFF TGTGCCAGCTCACGCCAGACTGAAGCTTTCTTT
NA NA TRBJ2-3 TRBV7-7 CASSPRVQGPPDTQYF TGTGCCAGCAGCCCTAGGGTCCAGGGGCCCCCAGATACGCAGTATTTT
NA NA TRBJ2-3 TRBV19 CASSRNTELTDTQYF TGTGCCAGTAGTAGAAACACAGAGCTCACAGATACGCAGTATTTT
TRBD1 NA TRBJ2-7 TRBV11-3 CASSLRDRSYEQYF TGTGCCAGCAGCCTCCGGGACAGGTCCTACGAGCAGTACTTC